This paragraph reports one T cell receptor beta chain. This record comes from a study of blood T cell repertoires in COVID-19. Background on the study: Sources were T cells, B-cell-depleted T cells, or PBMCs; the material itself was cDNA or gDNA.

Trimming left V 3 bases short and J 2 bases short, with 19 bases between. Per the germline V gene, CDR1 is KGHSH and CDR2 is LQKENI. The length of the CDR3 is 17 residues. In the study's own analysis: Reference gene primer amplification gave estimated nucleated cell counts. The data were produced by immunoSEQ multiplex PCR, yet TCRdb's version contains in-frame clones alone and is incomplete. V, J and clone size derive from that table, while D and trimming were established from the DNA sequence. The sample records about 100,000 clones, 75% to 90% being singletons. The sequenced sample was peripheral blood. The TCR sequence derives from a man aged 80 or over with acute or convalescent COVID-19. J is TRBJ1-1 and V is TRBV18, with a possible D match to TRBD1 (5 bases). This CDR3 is CASSPTGPQGGNTEAFF. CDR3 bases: TGTGCCAGCTCACCGACCGGTCCGCAGGGTGGAAACACTGAAGCTTTCTTT.